The 26 T cell receptor beta chains below come from one sample, sequenced in a study of T cell clones after liver transplantation. Clones were sequenced by immunoSEQ multiplex PCR, and TCRdb holds only the in-frame ones, with some missing. The data contain about 120,000 clones, around nine tenths of them singletons. This sample comprised CD4+ T cells from blood, obtained 12 months after liver transplant. Receptors originate from a human patient who received a liver transplant. Some T cells may be graft donor cells.

The chain joins TRBV7-6 to TRBJ2-5, with 9 bases that match TRBD1. Germline CDR1 reads SGHVS; CDR2 reads FNYEAQ. V lost 5 bases and J lost 7; bases outside the gene matches: 5. This CDR3 spans 13 amino acids. The CDR3 DNA sequence: TGTGCCAGCAGCCCCCGACAGGGGGGGACCCAGTACTTC. It yields the protein CASSPRQGGTQYF.

The rearrangement joins TRBV9 to TRBJ2-7; no firm D call. Trimming stripped 2 bases from V and 5 bases from J, with 14 bases between. CDR1 is SGDLS, CDR2 YYNGEE, per germline. This CDR3 has 14 residues. The CDR3 bases are TGTGCCAGCAGCGTTGGGGTGTTCCCCGACGAGCAGTACTTC. Translation gives CASSVGVFPDEQYF.

The J gene is TRBJ1-1, the V gene TRBV2, with no clear D. The germline V and J ends were trimmed by 1 base and 3 bases, with 6 bases remaining between them. Germline CDR1 and CDR2: SNHLY and FYNNEI. This CDR3 has 13 residues. The CDR3 nucleotides read TGTGCCAGCAGTGAAGAGCTCCACACTGAAGCTTTCTTT. This encodes CASSEELHTEAFF.

The J gene is TRBJ2-5, the V gene TRBV9, with D perhaps TRBD1 or TRBD2 (5 bases each). The CDR3 is 14 amino acids. V gave up 3 bases and J gave up 5 bases, with 14 bases separating them. Per the germline V gene, CDR1 is SGDLS and CDR2 is YYNGEE. As DNA, the CDR3 is TGTGCCAGCAGCGATTCCGGGACGGCGGAGACCCAGTACTTC. Protein product: CASSDSGTAETQYF.

This chain connects TRBV6-6 to TRBJ2-7; D is perhaps TRBD2 (5 bases). Germline CDR1 and CDR2: MNHNY and SVGAGI (reference sequence). This CDR3 has 14 residues. V lost 3 bases and J 1 base, leaving 10 bases between the germline ends. CDR3 DNA sequence: TGTGCCAGCAGTTATTCCGGGGTGTCCTACGAGCAGTACTTC. Amino acid sequence: CASSYSGVSYEQYF.

The rearrangement links TRBV4-1 to TRBJ2-7; 13 bases fit TRBD2. Looked up from germline, CDR1 is MGHRA and CDR2 is YSYEKL. The CDR3 is 16 amino acids. The junction had 5 bases not matched to a gene; V was cut back by 0 bases and J by 6 bases. CDR3 in DNA: TGCGCCAGCAGCCAAGAGGGACTAGCGGGAAGTAGCGAGCAGTACTTC. This gives the protein CASSQEGLAGSSEQYF.

This clone appeared a single time. V gene TRBV19 combines with J gene TRBJ2-5, with a possible D match to TRBD2 (5 bases). The germline gives CDR1 LNHDA, CDR2 SQIVND (reference sequence). V was clipped by 5 bases and J by 5 bases, with 12 bases between them. The CDR3 runs 13 residues. Written as DNA, the CDR3 is TGTGCCAGTAGTCCGCTAGCTAGGGAGACCCAGTACTTC. Translated, it gives CASSPLARETQYF.

The chain combines TRBV28 with TRBJ1-4, with TRBD1 matching over 7 bases. Germline assignment: CDR1 MDHEN and CDR2 SYDVKM. V gave up 6 bases and J gave up 4 bases; unmatched junction bases: 5. The length of the CDR3 is 14 residues. CDR3 bases: TGTGCCAGCAGCTCCGGGACAGTTAATGAAAAACTGTTTTTT. Protein product: CASSSGTVNEKLFF.

The chain couples TRBV5-1 to TRBJ1-1; D gene ambiguous. The V gene's germline CDR1 is SGHRS and CDR2 YFSETQ. The length of the CDR3 is 15 residues. Deletions cut 4 bases from V and 4 bases from J, with 17 bases between. CDR3 amino acids: CASSVESRPSTEAFF. The CDR3, as DNA: TGCGCCAGCAGCGTTGAGTCACGGCCGAGCACTGAAGCTTTCTTT.

This rearrangement joins TRBV9 to TRBJ2-2; unclear D gene. Germline V lookup: CDR1 SGDLS, CDR2 YYNGEE. V lost 2 bases and J lost 7, with 3 bases in between. The CDR3 length is 11 residues. CDR3 amino acids: CASSVSGELFF. The DNA for the CDR3 is TGTGCCAGCAGCGTCAGCGGGGAGCTGTTTTTT.

This chain joins TRBV6-6 and TRBJ1-2; D is undetermined. Trimming removed 2 bases from V and 2 bases from J, with 12 bases in between. The CDR3 is 15 amino acids. Germline CDR1 MNHNY, CDR2 SVGAGI (reference sequence). The CDR3 nucleotides read TGTGCCAGCAGTTACCACAGCGGGCCCAACTATGGCTACACCTTC. Its protein product is CASSYHSGPNYGYTF.

The chain links TRBV7-8 to TRBJ2-1; TRBD1 or TRBD2 may be the D gene (5 bases each). CDR3 length: 14 amino acids. Trimming stripped 0 bases from V and 4 bases from J, with 7 bases between. Germline-derived CDR1 and CDR2 are SGHVS and FQNEAQ. CDR3 sequence: CASSLAGDYNEQFF. The CDR3 DNA reads TGTGCCAGCAGCTTAGCGGGGGATTACAATGAGCAGTTCTTC.

This sequence joins TRBV11-2 and TRBJ2-7; no clear D. The length of the CDR3 is 12 residues. V was trimmed by 3 bases and J by 6 bases, leaving 9 bases between them. Germline CDR1 reads SGHAT; CDR2 reads FQNNGV. The CDR3 spells CASSFPNTEQYF. CDR3 nucleotides: TGTGCCAGCAGCTTCCCCAACACCGAGCAGTACTTC. Together with reference TRBV11-2 and TRBJ2-7, the CDR3 gives the full variable domain: EAGVAQSPRYKIIEKRQSVAFWCNPISGHATLYWYQQILGQGPKLLIQFQNNGVVDDSQLPKDRFSAERLKGVDSTLKIQPAKLEDSAVYLCASSFPNTEQYFGPGTRLTVT.

The rearrangement joins TRBV7-9 to TRBJ1-1, with D unclear. This CDR3 contains 13 residues. Trimming left V 3 bases short and J 1 base short, with 6 bases between. CDR1 SEHNR and CDR2 FQNEAQ come from the germline V gene (reference sequence). The CDR3 DNA follows: TGTGCCAGCAGCTTCGGGAAGAACACTGAAGCTTTCTTT. Its translation: CASSFGKNTEAFF.

The chain has TRBV11-3 and TRBJ2-7; 13 positions agree with TRBD2. The junction had 7 bases not matched to a gene; V was cut back by 5 bases and J by 3 bases. Germline V gene sequence: CDR1 SGHNT, CDR2 YENEEA. CDR3 size: 16 residues. For the CDR3, the DNA is TGTGCCAGCAGCGTGCAGGGGACTAGCGGGAACTACGAGCAGTACTTC. This sequence encodes CASSVQGTSGNYEQYF. Based on the CDR3 plus reference TRBV11-3 and TRBJ2-7, the full variable domain is EAGVVQSPRYKIIEKKQPVAFWCNPISGHNTLYWYLQNLGQGPELLIRYENEEAVDDSQLPKDRFSAERLKGVDSTLKIQPAELGDSAVYLCASSVQGTSGNYEQYFGPGTRLTVT.

This clone was detected only once. The rearrangement links TRBV7-9 to TRBJ2-1; TRBD1 matches at 9 bases. Trimming at V came to 5 bases and at J to 7 bases, leaving 6 bases not matched to a gene. The CDR3 covers 14 residues. Germline V CDR1 and CDR2: SEHNR, FQNEAQ (reference sequence). The CDR3 DNA reads TGTGCCAGCAGCACCGACAGGGGGAGTAATGAGCAGTTCTTC. Its translation is CASSTDRGSNEQFF.

The V and J genes are TRBV2 and TRBJ1-4; D is possibly TRBD1 (5 bases). V shed 0 bases and J shed 5 bases, with 10 bases lying between them. The CDR3 is 15 amino acids. Germline assignment: CDR1 SNHLY and CDR2 FYNNEI. The CDR3 region is CASSEARQQNEKLFF. Here the CDR3 DNA reads TGTGCCAGCAGTGAAGCGCGACAGCAGAATGAAAAACTGTTTTTT.

The chain carries TRBV21-1 and TRBJ1-5. TRBV21-1 is deemed a pseudogene. This CDR3 region has 16 residues. The CDR3 coding sequence is TGTGCCAGCAGCGCTCGGGGGCTTTATGGCAATCAGCCCCAGCATTTT. It specifies CASSARGLYGNQPQHF.

This chain connects TRBV5-5 to TRBJ1-5, with a weak D call TRBD1 (5 bases). V was shortened by 3 bases and J by 5 bases, with 12 bases between the two germline ends. The CDR3 covers 14 residues. The germline V gene encodes CDR1 SGHKS and CDR2 YYEKEE (reference sequence). For the CDR3, the DNA is TGTGCCAGCAGCTCGGGAGGCAGGGATCAGCCCCAGCATTTT. Translation: CASSSGGRDQPQHF.

Note on this clone: Additional DNA sequences in this sample encode the identical CDR3. The J gene is TRBJ2-5, the V gene TRBV11-3; D is unresolved. Per germline, CDR1 SGHNT and CDR2 YENEEA. V gave up 1 base and J gave up 5 bases, with 5 bases separating them. The CDR3 length is 12 residues. The CDR3 nucleotides read TGTGCCAGCAGCTTAGTACCCGAGACCCAGTACTTC. This sequence encodes CASSLVPETQYF.

The chain is built from TRBV4-3 and TRBJ2-2, with D perhaps TRBD2 (6 bases). Germline CDR1 LGHNA, CDR2 YSLEER. There are 15 residues in the CDR3. V shed 1 base and J shed 7 bases, with 13 bases lying between them. The CDR3 sequence: CASSQAYRTIGELFF. CDR3 DNA: TGCGCCAGCAGCCAAGCCTACAGGACTATCGGGGAGCTGTTTTTT.

This chain uses TRBV28 with TRBJ2-3, with 9 bases that match TRBD1. Germline V gene sequence: CDR1 MDHEN, CDR2 SYDVKM. The CDR3 contains 15 residues. Trimming removed 5 bases from V and 4 bases from J; junction bases left unmatched: 7. The CDR3 sequence: CASSGGQGSADTQYF. Written as DNA, the CDR3 is TGTGCCAGCAGTGGAGGACAGGGGTCGGCAGATACGCAGTATTTT.

This clone was counted only a few times. V and J are TRBV4-2 and TRBJ2-3; TRBD1 is a possible D gene (5 bases). Germline V gives CDR1 LGHNA, CDR2 YNFKEQ. Trimming cost V 10 bases and J 2 bases, with 16 bases left between them. This CDR3 contains 14 residues. CDR3 protein: CATNAGKTTDTQYF. The DNA for the CDR3 is TGTGCCACAAACGCAGGGAAGACCACAGATACGCAGTATTTT.

CDR3 nucleotide sequence: TGTGCCAGCAGTGATATCAGGGAGGATGGCTACACCTTC. Translating gives CASSDIREDGYTF. The genes are TRBV28 and TRBJ1-2; D might be TRBD1 (5 bases). The V gene's germline CDR1 is MDHEN and CDR2 SYDVKM. The germline V and J ends were trimmed by 5 bases and 6 bases, with 13 bases remaining between them. The CDR3 spans 13 residues.

The V gene is TRBV29-1, the J gene TRBJ2-7; D gene unclear. CDR1 is SQVTM, CDR2 ANQGSEA, per germline. This CDR3 comprises 14 residues. V was cut by 4 bases and J by 2 bases, with 15 bases left in between. CDR3 nucleotides: TGCAGCGTTGTTCTTTTGGCGGACCCCTACGAGCAGTACTTC. This encodes CSVVLLADPYEQYF.

The J gene is TRBJ2-7, the V gene TRBV27, with 8 bases that match TRBD2. The CDR3 extends over 15 amino acids. Germline values: CDR1 MNHEY, CDR2 SMNVEV (reference sequence). The junction had 8 bases not matched to a gene; V was cut back by 3 bases and J by 4 bases. The CDR3 here is CASSFGSSGTYEQYF. As DNA, the CDR3 is TGTGCCAGCAGTTTTGGTAGTAGCGGGACGTACGAGCAGTACTTC.